These 23 T cell receptor beta chains share one sample of origin, sequenced in a study of immune cell composition in non-small cell lung cancer. Normal lung sampling was at least 3 cm from the tumour, as distant as possible. Produced via immunoSEQ multiplex PCR; TCRdb's table is partial and in-frame only. This sample carries about 5,300 clones, about 88% of them seen once, and the ten largest clones take roughly 5%. Sequenced material: non-adjacent lung tissue. Source of these receptors: a human donor with non-small cell lung cancer. Some clones in this sample may be carry-over from other donors' samples.

The chain carries TRBV20-1 and TRBJ2-1; D is perhaps TRBD1 (6 bases). This CDR3 contains 11 residues. V lost 5 bases, J lost 10 bases, and 12 bases lay in between. Germline loops: CDR1 DFQATT, CDR2 SNEGSKA (reference sequence). The CDR3 bases are TGCAGTGCTCCAAGGGGGTACGAGCAGTTCTTC. It yields the protein CSAPRGYEQFF.

In its sample, this clone is large. The chain is built from TRBV11-3 and TRBJ1-6; possibly TRBD1 for D (6 bases). This CDR3 spans 13 amino acids. V shed 5 bases and J shed 8 bases, with 10 bases lying between them. The V gene's germline CDR1 is SGHNT and CDR2 YENEEA. The CDR3 DNA reads as TGTGCCAGCAGCCTGAGGACAGATTCACCCCTCCACTTT. Its translation is CASSLRTDSPLHF. Using reference TRBV11-3 and TRBJ1-6 for the parts outside the CDR3, the full variable domain is EAGVVQSPRYKIIEKKQPVAFWCNPISGHNTLYWYLQNLGQGPELLIRYENEEAVDDSQLPKDRFSAERLKGVDSTLKIQPAELGDSAVYLCASSLRTDSPLHFGNGTRLTVT.

On this clone itself: Other DNA sequences in the same sample also yield this CDR3. The genes are TRBV6-5 and TRBJ1-1; D remains ambiguous. The germline CDR1 and CDR2 sequences are MNHEY and SVGAGI. This CDR3 region has 12 residues. V was clipped by 4 bases and J by 2 bases, with 5 bases between them. The CDR3 protein is CASSSGNTEAFF. Here the CDR3 DNA reads TGTGCCAGCAGTTCGGGTAACACTGAAGCTTTCTTT.

The chain combines TRBV15 with TRBJ1-2; 9 bases fit TRBD1. The germline V gene encodes CDR1 LNHNV and CDR2 YYDKDF (reference sequence). The CDR3 is 15 amino acids. The junction had 5 bases not matched to a gene; V was cut back by 5 bases and J by 1 base. The CDR3 region is CATSDGTGINYGYTF. The CDR3 DNA is TGTGCCACCAGCGATGGGACAGGGATTAACTATGGCTACACCTTC.

CDR3 nucleotides: TGCGCCAGCAGCCCAAGCGGGATCGGCGGGAGGGAGCAGTTCTTC. It yields the protein CASSPSGIGGREQFF. The chain has TRBV5-1 and TRBJ2-1; 8 bases agree with TRBD2. This CDR3 is built from 15 residues. Per the germline V gene, CDR1 is SGHRS and CDR2 is YFSETQ. V lost 4 bases and J lost 10; bases outside the gene matches: 13.

The V gene is TRBV4-3, the J gene TRBJ2-1, with 7 bases matching TRBD2. With 4 bases clipped from V and 7 bases from J, the junction kept 7 bases outside the gene matches. CDR3 length: 14 residues. The V gene's germline CDR1 is LGHNA and CDR2 YSLEER. The chain's CDR3 is CASSPGLVGNEQFF. The CDR3 DNA follows: TGCGCCAGCAGCCCTGGACTAGTGGGTAATGAGCAGTTCTTC.

The chain uses TRBV5-1 and TRBJ1-4; 10 bases map to TRBD1. With 4 bases clipped from V and 4 bases from J, the junction kept 7 bases outside the gene matches. The CDR3 spans 16 residues. Germline V gives CDR1 SGHRS, CDR2 YFSETQ. In DNA, the CDR3 is TGCGCCAGCAGCCCCGGGACAGGGGCGGATAATGAAAAACTGTTTTTT. It encodes CASSPGTGADNEKLFF. Supplemented by reference TRBV5-1 and TRBJ1-4, the full variable domain reads KAGVTQTPRYLIKTRGQQVTLSCSPISGHRSVSWYQQTPGQGLQFLFEYFSETQRNKGNFPGRFSGRQFSNSRSEMNVSTLELGDSALYLCASSPGTGADNEKLFFGSGTQLSVL.

The V and J genes are TRBV7-2 and TRBJ2-7, with D possibly TRBD1 on 6 matching bases. V was cut by 1 base and J by 3 bases, with 16 bases left in between. The CDR3 has 16 residues. Per germline, CDR1 SGHTA and CDR2 FQGNSA. CDR3 loop: CASSLGTTGQSYEQYF. In DNA, the CDR3 is TGTGCCAGCAGCTTAGGGACAACCGGACAGAGCTACGAGCAGTACTTC.

This chain links TRBV4-3 with TRBJ2-3; the D is unclear. V was trimmed by 6 bases and J by 1 base, leaving 14 bases between them. This CDR3 spans 15 amino acids. Germline V gene sequence: CDR1 LGHNA, CDR2 YSLEER. The CDR3 coding sequence is TGCGCCAGCAGTCGCCTCTTCACAGGCACAGATACGCAGTATTTT. It codes for CASSRLFTGTDTQYF.

The chain joins TRBV5-1 to TRBJ1-6, with D unresolved. The germline V gene has CDR1 SGHRS and CDR2 YFSETQ. The V and J ends lost 4 bases and 10 bases respectively, with 18 bases between them. This CDR3 is 15 amino acids long. The CDR3 coding sequence is TGCGCCAGCAGCCCGGAAGGACGGCGGGTATCACCCCTCCACTTT. Its protein is CASSPEGRRVSPLHF.

This chain joins TRBV28 and TRBJ1-1; D call uncertain. This CDR3 is built from 12 residues. V shed 5 bases and J shed 1 base, with 5 bases lying between them. Per germline, CDR1 MDHEN and CDR2 SYDVKM. DNA for the CDR3: TGTGCCAGCAGTCTCAGGAACACTGAAGCTTTCTTT. This codes for CASSLRNTEAFF.

The J gene is TRBJ2-1, the V gene TRBV5-1; 7 nucleotides line up with TRBD1. CDR1 and CDR2 from the germline V gene are SGHRS and YFSETQ. The CDR3 runs to 15 residues. The trim removed 4 bases at V and 4 bases at J, leaving 8 bases unmatched. The CDR3 is CASSQPGQRYNEQFF. The CDR3, as DNA: TGCGCCAGCAGCCAACCGGGACAGAGATACAATGAGCAGTTCTTC.

The chain combines TRBV7-2 with TRBJ2-3; D gene unclear. The CDR3 is made up of 14 amino acids. V gave up 2 bases and J gave up 0 bases, with 6 bases separating them. Per the germline V gene, CDR1 is SGHTA and CDR2 is FQGNSA. CDR3 residues: CASSLSLSTDTQYF. The CDR3 DNA reads as TGTGCCAGCAGCTTATCCCTAAGCACAGATACGCAGTATTTT.

The chain joins TRBV7-9 to TRBJ2-3; D possibly corresponds to TRBD1 (6 bases). The V end was cut by 5 bases, the J end by 0 bases, with 15 bases between. Germline loops: CDR1 SEHNR, CDR2 FQNEAQ (reference sequence). The CDR3 loop spans 16 amino acids. The CDR3 sequence: CASSPGTFTSTDTQYF. CDR3 coding DNA: TGTGCCAGCAGCCCGGGGACATTTACTAGCACAGATACGCAGTATTTT.

The V and J genes are TRBV28 and TRBJ2-7, with D uncertain. Germline V gene data show CDR1 as MDHEN and CDR2 as SYDVKM. This CDR3 has 14 amino acids. Trimming took off 2 bases at V and 1 base at J, with 9 bases between the two ends. CDR3 protein: CASSLLAQSYEQYF. For the CDR3, the DNA is TGTGCCAGCAGTTTACTTGCACAGTCCTACGAGCAGTACTTC.

This chain uses TRBV29-1 with TRBJ2-5, with D perhaps matching TRBD1 (6 bases). The CDR3 sequence is 13 residues long. The ends were cut back, 7 bases at V and 5 bases at J, with 17 bases in the middle. Germline V lookup: CDR1 SQVTM, CDR2 ANQGSEA. CDR3 sequence (DNA): TGCAGCGCCCGAGGACAGCCTCCTGAGACCCAGTACTTC. It is translated as CSARGQPPETQYF.

The chain joins TRBV19 to TRBJ2-3, with a possible D match to TRBD1 (6 bases). The germline V and J ends were trimmed by 6 bases and 2 bases, with 12 bases remaining between them. Germline loops: CDR1 LNHDA, CDR2 SQIVND (reference sequence). The CDR3 sequence is 14 residues long. The CDR3 loop reads CASRQTGYTDTQYF. CDR3 coding DNA: TGTGCCAGTAGACAGACAGGTTACACAGATACGCAGTATTTT.

This clone has more than one count but fewer than ten. This chain uses TRBV19 with TRBJ2-1; TRBD2 might be the D (6 bases). V lost 2 bases to trimming and J lost 8 bases, with 16 bases between them. The germline V gene has CDR1 LNHDA and CDR2 SQIVND (reference sequence). The CDR3 has 15 residues. CDR3: CASSITGGSGDEQFF. For the CDR3, the DNA is TGTGCCAGTAGTATAACCGGGGGTTCCGGCGATGAGCAGTTCTTC.

The chain recombines TRBV30 with TRBJ1-5; D might be TRBD1 (5 bases). The CDR3 runs to 15 residues. CDR1 is GTSNPN, CDR2 SVGIG, per germline (reference sequence). Trimming took 2 bases from V and 3 from J, leaving 14 bases between them. The DNA of the CDR3 is TGTGCCTGGAGTCGGCAGGGAGGTGTCAATCAGCCCCAGCATTTT. Residues: CAWSRQGGVNQPQHF.

The rearrangement joins TRBV2 to TRBJ1-4; 9 bases match TRBD1. This CDR3 contains 13 residues. The V and J ends lost 6 bases and 7 bases, in that order; junction bases with no gene match: 3. Germline CDR1 is SNHLY and CDR2 is FYNNEI. Here the CDR3 reads CASRQGAREKLFF. Here the CDR3 DNA reads TGTGCCAGCAGACAGGGGGCGCGTGAAAAACTGTTTTTT.

V and J are TRBV19 and TRBJ1-1; D perhaps matches TRBD1 (5 bases). V was pared by 5 bases and J by 2 bases, with 9 bases between. Looked up from germline, CDR1 is LNHDA and CDR2 is SQIVND (reference sequence). This CDR3 is 13 amino acids long. The CDR3 nucleotides are TGTGCCAGTAGTGTAACAGGAAACACTGAAGCTTTCTTT. Translating it yields CASSVTGNTEAFF.

The rearrangement uses TRBV30 and TRBJ1-3, with D maybe TRBD1 (6 bases). Trimming pared 4 bases from V and 2 bases from J, leaving 6 bases between. The CDR3 runs to 12 residues. Germline CDR1 GTSNPN, CDR2 SVGIG (reference sequence). The CDR3 region has the DNA TGTGCCTGGAAGGGGGCTGGAAACACCATATATTTT. It encodes CAWKGAGNTIYF.

The V gene is TRBV5-1, the J gene TRBJ1-1; 7 bases agree with TRBD1. The germline V gene has CDR1 SGHRS and CDR2 YFSETQ. J gave up 0 bases and V 6 bases, and 11 bases lay outside the gene matches. The CDR3 consists of 16 residues. The CDR3 coding sequence is TGCGCCAGCACCCCGGGGGGGACAGCGTTGAACACTGAAGCTTTCTTT. This translates into CASTPGGTALNTEAFF.